Following are 10 T cell receptor beta chains from one sample sequenced in a study of blood T cell repertoires in COVID-19. Some clones are missing from TCRdb's copy, which holds only in-frame ones; the method was immunoSEQ multiplex PCR. This table holds 400,000 to 450,000 clones, roughly 90% found once. Sequenced: peripheral blood. Every receptor here comes from a woman between 40 and 55 years old with COVID-19, enrolled during active disease.

The V and J genes are TRBV29-1 and TRBJ2-7; D call uncertain. CDR1 and CDR2 (germline): SQVTM, ANQGSEA. The V gene lost 3 bases and the J gene lost 3 bases, with 3 bases spanning the gap. The CDR3 covers 10 residues. The CDR3 DNA reads TGCAGCGTTGACTTCTACGAGCAGTACTTC. It codes for CSVDFYEQYF.

Only one count was recorded for this clone. The chain carries TRBV7-6 and TRBJ2-1; a weak D match, TRBD1 (5 bases). Trimming removed 2 bases at V and 10 bases at J, with 18 bases between. Germline assignment: CDR1 SGHVS and CDR2 FNYEAQ. This CDR3 region has 15 residues. This chain's CDR3 is CASSLLRGLEGEQFF. The CDR3 nucleotides are TGTGCCAGCAGCTTATTAAGGGGCTTAGAAGGAGAGCAGTTCTTC.

V gene TRBV9 combines with J gene TRBJ1-2; TRBD1 matches at 11 bases. Germline V gives CDR1 SGDLS, CDR2 YYNGEE. Germline trimming cut 4 bases from V and 0 bases from J; bases unmatched to any gene: 17. There are 20 residues in the CDR3. CDR3 protein: CASSLTLEGTGGPSNYGYTF. CDR3 coding DNA: TGTGCCAGCAGCCTCACCCTTGAGGGGACAGGGGGACCTTCTAACTATGGCTACACCTTC.

This clone was seen just once. This chain connects TRBV7-8 to TRBJ1-1; D is unresolved. CDR1 and CDR2 (germline): SGHVS, FQNEAQ. V lost 1 base and J 8 bases, leaving 14 bases between the germline ends. The CDR3 has 14 residues. Here the CDR3 DNA reads TGTGCCAGCAGCTTAGTCGCCGTTACATCCGAAGCTTTCTTT. Encoded protein: CASSLVAVTSEAFF.

The V gene is TRBV29-1, the J gene TRBJ1-2; D gene unclear. The CDR3 runs 13 residues. Trimming took off 6 bases at V and 5 bases at J, with 16 bases between the two ends. The V gene's germline CDR1 is SQVTM and CDR2 ANQGSEA. For the CDR3, the DNA is TGCAGCGTCCCCCGCGGCGGAGAGTATGGCTACACCTTC. Its translation is CSVPRGGEYGYTF.

The chain links TRBV30 to TRBJ1-6; TRBD1 matches 8 bases. Looked up from germline, CDR1 is GTSNPN and CDR2 is SVGIG (reference sequence). This CDR3 has 13 amino acids. Trimming removed 8 bases from V and 10 bases from J; junction bases left unmatched: 10. CDR3 coding DNA: TGTGCCCGGGGGGACAGGCGAGGCTCACCCCTCCACTTT. This gives the protein CARGDRRGSPLHF.

The chain uses TRBV2 and TRBJ2-2; D is undetermined. This CDR3 contains 14 residues. Germline CDR1 and CDR2: SNHLY and FYNNEI. V lost 5 bases and J 4 bases, leaving 11 bases between the germline ends. This CDR3 reads CASSWSGATGELFF. The CDR3 DNA follows: TGTGCCAGCAGTTGGAGTGGAGCCACCGGGGAGCTGTTTTTT.

V usage is TRBV19 and J usage is TRBJ1-1, with D unclear. The CDR3 is 13 amino acids. With 5 bases removed from V and 5 bases from J, the gap between germline ends came to 12 bases. The germline V gene encodes CDR1 LNHDA and CDR2 SQIVND (reference sequence). The CDR3 protein is CASSPATITEAFF. The CDR3 bases are TGTGCCAGTAGTCCAGCGACGATTACTGAAGCTTTCTTT.

This clone has a single count. This chain connects TRBV12-5 to TRBJ1-1; no clear D gene. Deletions cut 1 base from V and 0 bases from J, with 6 bases between. This CDR3 has 14 residues. The V gene's germline CDR1 is LGHNT and CDR2 FRNRAP. The CDR3, as DNA: TGTGCTAGTGGTTTGGGACTTATGAACACTGAAGCTTTCTTT. This codes for CASGLGLMNTEAFF.

The CDR3 is CASSFSSGGYTF. CDR3 bases: TGTGCCAGCAGTTTCTCCTCGGGAGGCTACACCTTC. The chain employs TRBV12-3 or TRBV12-4 and TRBJ1-2; D gene ambiguous. Deletions cut 3 bases from V and 8 bases from J, with 10 bases between. The CDR3 is 12 amino acids.